These 8 T cell receptor beta chains came from one sample sequenced in a study of OX40 agonist ivuxolimab in advanced cancers. This table comes from immunoSEQ multiplex PCR, and its TCRdb copy is limited to in-frame clones, with some not included. Among 100,000 or so clones listed, under 95% were seen once. Sequencing used CD4+ or CD8+ T cells sorted from blood, obtained in a trial of the OX40 agonist ivuxolimab. These receptor sequences come from an adult with an advanced solid tumor such as melanoma, head and neck, liver or kidney cancer.

The chain links TRBV4-1 to TRBJ2-2; D is perhaps TRBD2 (6 bases). CDR1 is MGHRA, CDR2 YSYEKL, per germline. The ends were cut back, 1 base at V and 8 bases at J, with 11 bases in the middle. The CDR3 spans 14 residues. CDR3 coding DNA: TGCGCCAGCAGCCAAGTAGCGGCCCTTGGGGAGCTGTTTTTT. Translating it yields CASSQVAALGELFF.

With respect to this clone: At the DNA level, this CDR3 is encoded by other sequences in the same sample as well. V usage is TRBV10-3 and J usage is TRBJ1-2, with TRBD1 as a possible D gene (5 bases). Trimming took 5 bases from V and 2 from J, leaving 15 bases between them. The CDR3 is 15 amino acids. The germline CDR1 and CDR2 sequences are ENHRY and SYGVKD. The CDR3 coding sequence is TGTGCCATCAGTACTAGGGACTCCTCAAACTATGGCTACACCTTC. It encodes CAISTRDSSNYGYTF.

The rearrangement links TRBV19 to TRBJ2-1; the D is unclear. CDR1 is LNHDA and CDR2 is SQIVND in the germline V gene (reference sequence). The CDR3 consists of 15 residues. V shed 3 bases and J shed 1 base, with 10 bases lying between them. CDR3 nucleotides: TGTGCCAGTAGTATCTACGGAGCATCCTACAATGAGCAGTTCTTC. Amino acid sequence: CASSIYGASYNEQFF.

The CDR3 loop reads CASSWDRGMNEQYF. Here the CDR3 DNA reads TGCGCCAGCAGCTGGGACAGGGGAATGAACGAGCAGTACTTC. The gene calls are TRBV5-1 and TRBJ2-7; 10 bases align to TRBD1. Trimming cost V 3 bases and J 5 bases; bases outside gene matches: 5. This CDR3 is 14 amino acids long. Germline CDR1 and CDR2: SGHRS and YFSETQ. The full variable domain, rest sourced from reference TRBV5-1 and TRBJ2-7, is KAGVTQTPRYLIKTRGQQVTLSCSPISGHRSVSWYQQTPGQGLQFLFEYFSETQRNKGNFPGRFSGRQFSNSRSEMNVSTLELGDSALYLCASSWDRGMNEQYFGPGTRLTVT.

The chain joins TRBV5-4 to TRBJ1-5; a weak D match, TRBD1 (5 bases). Trimming shortened V by 4 bases and J by 5 bases, and 16 bases separated the two germline ends. CDR1 and CDR2 (germline): SGHNT, YYREEE (reference sequence). CDR3 size: 15 residues. CDR3 residues: CASSRWGEGHQPQHF. CDR3 coding DNA: TGTGCCAGCAGCCGGTGGGGGGAGGGACATCAGCCCCAGCATTTT.

This chain links TRBV29-1 with TRBJ2-1, with 11 bases aligning to TRBD2. The CDR3 runs 16 residues. CDR1 is SQVTM and CDR2 is ANQGSEA in the germline V gene. J lost 7 bases, V lost 7 bases, and 15 bases had no gene match. In DNA, the CDR3 is TGCAGCGCCCCTTCCGGGACTAGCGGATTTTTTAATGAGCAGTTCTTC. Translation gives CSAPSGTSGFFNEQFF.

In its sample, this clone was seen a few times. The rearrangement uses TRBV6-1 and TRBJ1-2; no clear D. The V end lost 2 bases, the J end lost 8 bases, and 6 bases lay between the germline ends. Germline V gene data show CDR1 as MNHNS and CDR2 as SASEGT. The CDR3 runs to 11 residues. The CDR3 spells CASSESLGYTF. The CDR3 DNA reads as TGTGCCAGCAGTGAAAGTTTAGGCTACACCTTC.

The sample holds one count of this clone. V and J are TRBV29-1 and TRBJ2-7; D may be TRBD1 (6 bases). Germline V gene data show CDR1 as SQVTM and CDR2 as ANQGSEA. This CDR3 region has 13 residues. The V end was cut by 4 bases, the J end by 3 bases, with 13 bases between. The CDR3 loop is CSVVGGSRYEQYF. CDR3 coding DNA: TGCAGCGTTGTAGGGGGATCTCGCTACGAGCAGTACTTC.